The 20 T cell receptor beta chains reported below all come from one sample, sequenced in a study of shared clonotypes between healthy human individuals (dated by TCRdb to about 2020). The library was built by means of the immunoSEQ multiplex PCR assay. This immuneACCESS table, as held by TCRdb, lists in-frame sequences with V and J called but not all clones. Of the missing ones, under half trace to an unresolved V gene in checked studies; the others have no known cause. Here the sample has 780,000 or so clones; roughly 72% occur a single time. The ten largest make up under 2% of the sample. The sample was memory CD4+ T cells sorted from blood. The cell subset or site label of this sample denotes: CD45RA-negative fraction. Receptors originate from a woman aged 25 to 39 in good health.

The gene calls are TRBV6-6 and TRBJ1-5; TRBD1 matches at 7 bases. Looked up from germline, CDR1 is MNHNY and CDR2 is SVGAGI (reference sequence). The CDR3 is made up of 15 amino acids. V gave up 6 bases and J gave up 0 bases; unmatched junction bases: 5. The CDR3 region is CASRDRQDSNQPQHF. The CDR3 nucleotides read TGTGCCAGCAGGGACAGGCAAGATAGCAATCAGCCCCAGCATTTT.

This chain uses TRBV19 with TRBJ2-7; 10 bases are shared with TRBD1. The V gene's germline CDR1 is LNHDA and CDR2 SQIVND (reference sequence). Trimming cost V 5 bases and J 1 base; bases outside gene matches: 2. The CDR3 runs 14 residues. The CDR3 protein is CASSRTGGSYEQYF. DNA of the CDR3: TGTGCCAGTAGTCGGACAGGGGGTTCCTACGAGCAGTACTTC.

Comment on this clone: Other DNA sequences of this sample code for an identical CDR3. The V gene is TRBV27, the J gene TRBJ2-7, with 7 bases aligning to TRBD1. Germline CDR1 MNHEY, CDR2 SMNVEV (reference sequence). Trimming removed 6 bases from V and 2 bases from J; junction bases left unmatched: 7. This CDR3 comprises 14 residues. CDR3 DNA: TGTGCCAGCAGCAACCAGGGACAGCCCTACGAGCAGTACTTC. Protein sequence: CASSNQGQPYEQYF.

This clone was detected many times. The chain recombines TRBV5-6 with TRBJ1-2, with D possibly TRBD1 on 6 matching bases. The CDR3 contains 13 residues. CDR1 is SGHDT and CDR2 is YYEEEE in the germline V gene. V dropped 1 base and J dropped 10 bases, with 14 bases sitting between them. The CDR3 nucleotides read TGTGCCAGCAGCTTGCCCTACAGGGAAGACTACACCTTC. This codes for CASSLPYREDYTF. The full variable domain, with the rest looked up from reference TRBV5-6 and TRBJ1-2, is DAGVTQSPTHLIKTRGQQVTLRCSPKSGHDTVSWYQQALGQGPQFIFQYYEEEERQRGNFPDRFSGHQFPNYSSELNVNALLLGDSALYLCASSLPYREDYTFGSGTRLTVV.

V is TRBV7-9 and J is TRBJ2-7, with TRBD1 identical over 7 bases. The trim removed 3 bases at V and 4 bases at J, leaving 12 bases unmatched. CDR1 is SEHNR and CDR2 is FQNEAQ in the germline V gene (reference sequence). The CDR3 is 16 residues long. The CDR3: CASSFGTEVLQYEQYF. CDR3 DNA sequence: TGTGCCAGCAGCTTTGGGACAGAAGTCCTACAGTACGAGCAGTACTTC.

This clone was recorded a few times. The chain carries TRBV28 and TRBJ1-4, with 9 bases that match TRBD1. This CDR3 has 13 amino acids. The V gene end was trimmed by 10 bases and the J gene end by 8 bases; junction bases not matched to a gene: 8. Germline-derived CDR1 and CDR2 are MDHEN and SYDVKM. The CDR3 here is CAISRDRVEKLFF. In DNA, the CDR3 is TGTGCCATCTCGCGGGACAGGGTAGAAAAACTGTTTTTT.

This chain connects TRBV29-1 to TRBJ2-7; 7 bases are shared with TRBD1. Per the germline V gene, CDR1 is SQVTM and CDR2 is ANQGSEA. The CDR3 covers 13 residues. After removal of 3 bases from V and 4 bases from J, the junction contained 6 bases not matched to a gene. This chain's CDR3 is CSVEKQGKYEQYF. The CDR3 coding sequence is TGCAGCGTTGAGAAACAGGGGAAGTACGAGCAGTACTTC.

The chain links TRBV5-1 to TRBJ2-2; 13 nucleotides match TRBD2. J was trimmed by 7 bases and V by 7 bases; bases with no gene match: 4. Germline CDR1 is SGHRS and CDR2 is YFSETQ. The CDR3 is 14 amino acids. The CDR3 loop is CASRRLAGGGELFF. The CDR3 region has the DNA TGCGCCAGCCGTAGACTAGCGGGAGGCGGGGAGCTGTTTTTT.

This clone has only a few counts. The chain couples TRBV4-1 to TRBJ1-4; D gene uncertain. The germline V gene encodes CDR1 MGHRA and CDR2 YSYEKL. Trimming stripped 0 bases from V and 0 bases from J, with 11 bases between. This CDR3 spans 17 amino acids. The CDR3 sequence is CASSQDRAEATNEKLFF. The CDR3 DNA reads as TGCGCCAGCAGCCAAGATCGGGCAGAAGCAACTAATGAAAAACTGTTTTTT.

The chain employs TRBV11-2 and TRBJ2-3; D ambiguous. The CDR3 is 13 residues long. Deletions cut 5 bases from V and 5 bases from J, with 11 bases between. The germline gives CDR1 SGHAT, CDR2 FQNNGV. In nucleotides, the CDR3 is TGTGCCAGCAGCCGTGGACGGAGAGATACGCAGTATTTT. Protein sequence: CASSRGRRDTQYF.

The chain couples TRBV2 to TRBJ1-1; possible D gene TRBD1, 6 bases. V lost 5 bases, J lost 4 bases, and 20 bases lay in between. CDR1 and CDR2 from the germline V gene are SNHLY and FYNNEI. This CDR3 spans 16 amino acids. CDR3: CASSNSPSGGGTEAFF. CDR3 in DNA: TGTGCCAGCAGTAACTCCCCCTCGGGAGGGGGCACTGAAGCTTTCTTT.

This clone was detected only a few times. V usage is TRBV14 and J usage is TRBJ2-1; the match to TRBD2 covers 9 bases. The CDR3 totals 15 residues. The J segment lost 7 bases and the V segment lost 3 bases, leaving 7 bases of the junction unmatched. Germline V lookup: CDR1 SGHDN, CDR2 FVKESK. CDR3: CASSHETSGWNEQFF. Here the CDR3 DNA reads TGTGCCAGCAGCCACGAGACTAGCGGATGGAATGAGCAGTTCTTC.

The J gene is TRBJ2-7, the V gene TRBV10-2, with a possible D match to TRBD1 (6 bases). Trimming removed 3 bases from V and 6 bases from J, with 18 bases in between. Germline loops: CDR1 WSHSY, CDR2 SAAADI. The CDR3 sequence is 15 residues long. DNA for the CDR3: TGCGCCAGCAGTGAATCCAGGGCAGGGGTGGGCGAGCAGTACTTC. Protein sequence: CASSESRAGVGEQYF.

J is TRBJ1-2 and V is TRBV14, with 10 bases matching TRBD1. The CDR3 runs 15 residues. The V and J ends lost 4 bases and 4 bases, in that order; junction bases with no gene match: 6. Germline V gene data show CDR1 as SGHDN and CDR2 as FVKESK. The CDR3 protein is CASSPLDRGPYGYTF. The DNA for the CDR3 is TGTGCCAGCAGCCCCCTCGACAGGGGGCCCTATGGCTACACCTTC.

On this clone: This sample includes further DNA sequences coding for the same CDR3. This chain links TRBV5-1 with TRBJ2-1; D not resolved. The CDR3 is 14 residues long. Trimming took off 0 bases at V and 4 bases at J, with 8 bases between the two ends. CDR1 SGHRS and CDR2 YFSETQ come from the germline V gene. CDR3 protein: CASSLVLGYNEQFF. The CDR3 bases are TGCGCCAGCAGCTTGGTGCTGGGGTACAATGAGCAGTTCTTC.

The rearrangement joins TRBV5-1 to TRBJ1-5; D is unclear. From germline, CDR1 is SGHRS and CDR2 YFSETQ. Trimming left V 0 bases short and J 6 bases short, with 4 bases between. This CDR3 comprises 12 residues. Here the CDR3 DNA reads TGCGCCAGCAGCTTGGAAGGTCAGCCCCAGCATTTT. Residues: CASSLEGQPQHF.

The rearrangement joins TRBV10-3 to TRBJ2-1; 10 nucleotides align to TRBD1. The CDR3 is 14 amino acids. Trimming at V came to 6 bases and at J to 5 bases, leaving 4 bases not matched to a gene. The germline CDR1 and CDR2 sequences are ENHRY and SYGVKD. The CDR3 spells CAIRTGQGNNEQFF. The CDR3 region has the DNA TGTGCCATCAGGACGGGACAGGGGAACAATGAGCAGTTCTTC.

The chain couples TRBV11-3 to TRBJ2-2; D not resolved. The CDR3 is made up of 15 amino acids. Germline loops: CDR1 SGHNT, CDR2 YENEEA. The V end was cut by 3 bases, the J end by 0 bases, with 8 bases between. In nucleotides, the CDR3 is TGTGCCAGCAGCTTTGACGGGTCGAACACCGGGGAGCTGTTTTTT. It codes for CASSFDGSNTGELFF.

This clone was seen at least ten times. This specimen includes other DNA sequences encoding the same CDR3. The rearrangement uses TRBV5-1 and TRBJ2-1, with 7 bases that match TRBD2. After removal of 4 bases from V and 4 bases from J, the junction contained 8 bases not matched to a gene. This CDR3 is 15 amino acids long. Germline V gene lookup returns CDR1 SGHRS and CDR2 YFSETQ. Written as DNA, the CDR3 is TGCGCCAGCAGCAAAGATTCTAGCGGATACAATGAGCAGTTCTTC. It yields the protein CASSKDSSGYNEQFF. Using reference TRBV5-1 and TRBJ2-1 for the parts outside the CDR3, the full variable domain is KAGVTQTPRYLIKTRGQQVTLSCSPISGHRSVSWYQQTPGQGLQFLFEYFSETQRNKGNFPGRFSGRQFSNSRSEMNVSTLELGDSALYLCASSKDSSGYNEQFFGPGTRLTVL.

This chain joins TRBV29-1 and TRBJ2-5, with 10 bases lining up with TRBD1. With 7 bases clipped from V and 5 bases from J, the junction kept 13 bases outside the gene matches. The CDR3 has 15 residues. Germline-derived CDR1 and CDR2 are SQVTM and ANQGSEA. CDR3 protein: CSARNPTGGLETQYF. The CDR3 coding sequence is TGCAGCGCTCGAAACCCGACAGGGGGCCTGGAGACCCAGTACTTC.